This record concerns one T cell receptor beta chain sequence. Its antigen is still unknown. A read error may produce the germline difference seen at one junction end. Taking about 20-31 mg of unsorted bulk tissue, the authors co-extracted RNA and DNA. Patients showed chronic HBV infection and an absence of prior treatment. This record belongs to a study of tumor-infiltrating lymphocytes in primary liver carcinoma. Study at large: Both sexes were represented among patients, who were 30 to 69 years old. Study-wide findings and caveats: Only about 7-24% of top clones occurred in every one of the five tumor regions. Tumors carried a top-250-clone fraction significantly exceeding that of blood (p = 0.039).

The length of the CDR3 is 13 residues. Germline V lookup: CDR1 SQVTM, CDR2 ANQGSEA. A constant-region primer primed TCR beta cDNA synthesis from 400 to 600 ng of total RNA. TCR beta libraries came from three nested multiplex PCR rounds using slightly modified ARM-PCR. Forward primers for TRBV1-TRBV30 and a C-beta reverse primer served the first two PCR rounds, at about 9 cycles each. TCRdb itself ran the multiplex PCR reads through MiXCR, one entry per CDR3 protein. The sample has around 190,000 distinct CDR3 sequences, around four fifths seen once. Sequencing was performed on tumor tissue from primary liver carcinoma. The chain couples TRBV29-1 to TRBJ2-7; the D gene is possibly TRBD1 (5 bases). This clonotype was sampled from a man aged 35 to 55 with primary liver carcinoma and hepatitis B virus infection. The CDR3 protein is CSVVQGRAYDQYF. The CDR3 DNA is TGCAGCGTTGTTCAGGGTAGGGCCTACGATCAGTACTTC.